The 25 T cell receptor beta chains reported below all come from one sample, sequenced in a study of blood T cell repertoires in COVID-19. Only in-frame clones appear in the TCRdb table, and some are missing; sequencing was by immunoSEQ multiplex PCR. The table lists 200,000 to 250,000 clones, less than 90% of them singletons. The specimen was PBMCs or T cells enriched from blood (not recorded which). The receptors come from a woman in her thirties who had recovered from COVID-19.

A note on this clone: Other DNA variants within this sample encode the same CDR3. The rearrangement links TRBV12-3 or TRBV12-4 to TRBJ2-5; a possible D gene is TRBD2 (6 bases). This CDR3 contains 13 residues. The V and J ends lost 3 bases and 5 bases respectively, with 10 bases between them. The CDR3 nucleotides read TGTGCCAGCAGTTTCAAGGAGGGGGAGACCCAGTACTTC. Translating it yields CASSFKEGETQYF.

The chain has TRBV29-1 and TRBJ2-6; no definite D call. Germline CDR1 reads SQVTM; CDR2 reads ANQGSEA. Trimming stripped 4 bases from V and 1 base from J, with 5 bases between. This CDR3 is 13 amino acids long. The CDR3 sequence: CSVGISGANVLTF. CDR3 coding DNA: TGCAGCGTTGGTATATCTGGGGCCAACGTCCTGACTTTC.

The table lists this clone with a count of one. CDR3 in DNA: TGTGCCAGTATGGGACAGAAATTGAACACTGAAGCTTTCTTT. It encodes CASMGQKLNTEAFF. The chain joins TRBV19 to TRBJ1-1; 7 bases match TRBD1. The trim removed 7 bases at V and 0 bases at J, leaving 5 bases unmatched. Germline V gives CDR1 LNHDA, CDR2 SQIVND (reference sequence). CDR3 length: 14 amino acids.

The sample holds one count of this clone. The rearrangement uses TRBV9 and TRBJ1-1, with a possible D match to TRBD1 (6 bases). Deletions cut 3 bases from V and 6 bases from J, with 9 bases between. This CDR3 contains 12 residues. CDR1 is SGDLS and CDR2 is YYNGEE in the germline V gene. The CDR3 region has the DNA TGTGCCAGCAGCGCTCAGGGGTCTGAAGCTTTCTTT. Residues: CASSAQGSEAFF.

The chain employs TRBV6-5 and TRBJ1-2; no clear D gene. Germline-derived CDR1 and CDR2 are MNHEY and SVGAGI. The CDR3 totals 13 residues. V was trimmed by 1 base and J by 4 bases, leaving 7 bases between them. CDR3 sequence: CASSYYSSYGYTF. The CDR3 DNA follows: TGTGCCAGCAGTTACTACAGCTCCTATGGCTACACCTTC.

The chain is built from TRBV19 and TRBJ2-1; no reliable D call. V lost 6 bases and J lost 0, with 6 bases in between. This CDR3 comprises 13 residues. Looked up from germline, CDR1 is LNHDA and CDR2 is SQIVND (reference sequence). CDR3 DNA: TGTGCCAGTAGCGAGGTCTCCTACAATGAGCAGTTCTTC. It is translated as CASSEVSYNEQFF.

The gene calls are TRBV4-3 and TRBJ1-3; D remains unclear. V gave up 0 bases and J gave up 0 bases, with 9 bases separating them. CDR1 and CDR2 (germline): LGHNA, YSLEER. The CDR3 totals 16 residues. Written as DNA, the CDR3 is TGCGCCAGCAGCCAAGAGGCAGACTACTCTGGAAACACCATATATTTT. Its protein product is CASSQEADYSGNTIYF.

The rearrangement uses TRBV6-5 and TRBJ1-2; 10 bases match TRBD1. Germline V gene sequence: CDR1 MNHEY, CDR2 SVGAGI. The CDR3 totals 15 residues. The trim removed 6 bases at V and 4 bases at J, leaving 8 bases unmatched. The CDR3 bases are TGTGCCAGCAGAACCGGGACAGGGGTACGCTATGGCTACACCTTC. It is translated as CASRTGTGVRYGYTF.

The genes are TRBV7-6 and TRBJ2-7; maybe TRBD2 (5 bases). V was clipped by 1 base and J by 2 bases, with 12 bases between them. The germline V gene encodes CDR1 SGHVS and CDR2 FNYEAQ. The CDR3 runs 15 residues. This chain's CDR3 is CASSLEVSATYEQYF. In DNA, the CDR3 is TGTGCCAGCAGCTTAGAAGTTAGCGCAACCTACGAGCAGTACTTC.

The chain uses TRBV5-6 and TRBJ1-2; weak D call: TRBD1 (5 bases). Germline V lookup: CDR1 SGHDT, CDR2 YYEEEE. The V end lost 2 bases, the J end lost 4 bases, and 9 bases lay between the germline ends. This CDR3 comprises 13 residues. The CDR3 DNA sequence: TGTGCCAGCAGCTTATCAGGGTCCTATGGCTACACCTTC. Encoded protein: CASSLSGSYGYTF. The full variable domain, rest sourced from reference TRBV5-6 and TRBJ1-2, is DAGVTQSPTHLIKTRGQQVTLRCSPKSGHDTVSWYQQALGQGPQFIFQYYEEEERQRGNFPDRFSGHQFPNYSSELNVNALLLGDSALYLCASSLSGSYGYTFGSGTRLTVV.

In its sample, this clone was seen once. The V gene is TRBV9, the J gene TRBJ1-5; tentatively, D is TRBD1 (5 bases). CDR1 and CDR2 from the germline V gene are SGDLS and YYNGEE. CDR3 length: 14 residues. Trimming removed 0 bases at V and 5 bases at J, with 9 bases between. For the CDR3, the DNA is TGTGCCAGCAGCGTAGGCAGGGTGGATCAGCCCCAGCATTTT. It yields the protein CASSVGRVDQPQHF.

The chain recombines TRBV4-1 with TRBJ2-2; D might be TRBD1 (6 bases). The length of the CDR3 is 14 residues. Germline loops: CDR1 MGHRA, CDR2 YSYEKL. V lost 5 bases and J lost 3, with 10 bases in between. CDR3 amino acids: CASSLNRDTGELFF. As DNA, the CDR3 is TGCGCCAGCAGCTTAAACAGGGACACCGGGGAGCTGTTTTTT.

CDR3 amino acids: CASSPDRGLLLAYNSPLHF. CDR3 in DNA: TGTGCCAGCAGTCCCGACAGGGGGCTTTTACTAGCCTATAATTCACCCCTCCACTTT. The genes are TRBV2 and TRBJ1-6; the match to TRBD1 covers 10 bases. CDR1 is SNHLY and CDR2 is FYNNEI in the germline V gene. This CDR3 spans 19 amino acids. V shed 5 bases, J shed 2 bases, and the junction held 12 bases outside the gene matches.

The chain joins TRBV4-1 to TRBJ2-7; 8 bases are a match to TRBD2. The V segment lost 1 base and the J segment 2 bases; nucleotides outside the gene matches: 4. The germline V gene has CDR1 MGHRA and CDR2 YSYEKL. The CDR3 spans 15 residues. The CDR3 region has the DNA TGCGCCAGCAGCCAAGCGGGGGGGGCTGCCTACGAGCAGTACTTC. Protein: CASSQAGGAAYEQYF.

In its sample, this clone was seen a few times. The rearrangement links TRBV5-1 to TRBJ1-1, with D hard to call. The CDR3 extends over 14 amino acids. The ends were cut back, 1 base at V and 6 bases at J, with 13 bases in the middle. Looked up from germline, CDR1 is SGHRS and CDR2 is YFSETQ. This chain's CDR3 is CASSLSRRSAEAFF. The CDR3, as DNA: TGCGCCAGCAGCTTGAGTCGTAGAAGCGCTGAAGCTTTCTTT.

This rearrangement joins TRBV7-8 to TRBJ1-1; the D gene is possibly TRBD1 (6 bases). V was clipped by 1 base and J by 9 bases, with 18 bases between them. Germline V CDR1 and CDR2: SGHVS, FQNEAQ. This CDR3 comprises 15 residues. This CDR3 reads CASSLEGGTPWQAFF. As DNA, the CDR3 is TGTGCCAGCAGCTTAGAGGGGGGGACGCCTTGGCAAGCTTTCTTT. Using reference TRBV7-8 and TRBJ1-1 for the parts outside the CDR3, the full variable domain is GAGVSQSPRYKVAKRGQDVALRCDPISGHVSLFWYQQALGQGPEFLTYFQNEAQLDKSGLPSDRFFAERPEGSVSTLKIQRTQQEDSAVYLCASSLEGGTPWQAFFGQGTRLTVV.

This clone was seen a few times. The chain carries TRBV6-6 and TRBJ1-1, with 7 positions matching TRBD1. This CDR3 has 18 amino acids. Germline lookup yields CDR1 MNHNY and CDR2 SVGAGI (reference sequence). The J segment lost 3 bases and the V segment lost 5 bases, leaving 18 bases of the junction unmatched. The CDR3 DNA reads TGTGCCAGCAGTCGGGGCTCTTGGACAGGCCCGAAGGACACTGAAGCTTTCTTT. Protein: CASSRGSWTGPKDTEAFF.

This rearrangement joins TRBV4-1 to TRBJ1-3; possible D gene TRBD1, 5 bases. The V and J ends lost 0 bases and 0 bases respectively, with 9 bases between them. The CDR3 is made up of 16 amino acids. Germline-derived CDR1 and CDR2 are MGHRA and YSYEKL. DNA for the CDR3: TGCGCCAGCAGCCAAGATCGACAGCACTCTGGAAACACCATATATTTT. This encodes CASSQDRQHSGNTIYF.

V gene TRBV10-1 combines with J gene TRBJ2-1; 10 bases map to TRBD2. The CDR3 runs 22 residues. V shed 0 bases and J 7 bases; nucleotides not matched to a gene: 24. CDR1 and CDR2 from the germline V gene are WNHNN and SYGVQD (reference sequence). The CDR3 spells CASSESKSHLPLGSGGANEQFF. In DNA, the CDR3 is TGCGCCAGCAGTGAGTCTAAATCCCACTTGCCTCTCGGAAGCGGGGGGGCTAATGAGCAGTTCTTC.

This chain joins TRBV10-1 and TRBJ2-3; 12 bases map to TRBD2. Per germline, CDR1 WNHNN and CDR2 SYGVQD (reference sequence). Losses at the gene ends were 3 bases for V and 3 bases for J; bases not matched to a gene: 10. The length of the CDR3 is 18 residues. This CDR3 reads CASSDLFLTSGGTDTQYF. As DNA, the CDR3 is TGCGCCAGCAGTGACCTTTTCCTGACTAGCGGGGGTACAGATACGCAGTATTTT.

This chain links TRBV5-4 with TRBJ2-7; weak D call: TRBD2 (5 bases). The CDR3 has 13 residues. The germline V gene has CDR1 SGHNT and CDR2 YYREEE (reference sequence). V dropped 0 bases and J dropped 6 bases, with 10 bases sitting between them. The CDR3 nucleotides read TGTGCCAGCAGCTTGGTGGGAGCCGCCGAGCAGTACTTC. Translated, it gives CASSLVGAAEQYF.

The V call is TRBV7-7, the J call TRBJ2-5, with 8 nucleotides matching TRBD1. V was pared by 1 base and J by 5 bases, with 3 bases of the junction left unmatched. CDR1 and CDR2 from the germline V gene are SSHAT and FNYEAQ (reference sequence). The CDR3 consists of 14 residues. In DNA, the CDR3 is TGTGCCAGCAGCTTAGGGACAGGGAGGGAGACCCAGTACTTC. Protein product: CASSLGTGRETQYF. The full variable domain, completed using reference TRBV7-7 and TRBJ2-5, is GAGVSQSPRYKVTKRGQDVTLRCDPISSHATLYWYQQALGQGPEFLTYFNYEAQPDKSGLPSDRFSAERPEGSISTLTIQRTEQRDSAMYRCASSLGTGRETQYFGPGTRLLVL.

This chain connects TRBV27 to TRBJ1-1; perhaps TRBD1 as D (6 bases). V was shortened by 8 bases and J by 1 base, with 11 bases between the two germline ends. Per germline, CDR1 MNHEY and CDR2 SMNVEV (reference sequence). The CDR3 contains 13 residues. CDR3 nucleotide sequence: TGTGCCAGCGCCACAGGGAGGAACACTGAAGCTTTCTTT. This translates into CASATGRNTEAFF.

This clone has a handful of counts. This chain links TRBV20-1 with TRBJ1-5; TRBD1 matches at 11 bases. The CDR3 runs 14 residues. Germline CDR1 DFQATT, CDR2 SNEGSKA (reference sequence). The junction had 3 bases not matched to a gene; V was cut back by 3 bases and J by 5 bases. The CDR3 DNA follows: TGCAGTGCTAGTCCGGGACAGGGGGATCAGCCCCAGCATTTT. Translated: CSASPGQGDQPQHF.

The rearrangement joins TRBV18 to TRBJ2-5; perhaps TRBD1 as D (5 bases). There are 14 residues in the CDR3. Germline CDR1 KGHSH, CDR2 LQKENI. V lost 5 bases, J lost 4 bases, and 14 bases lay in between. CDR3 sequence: CASSSGQGVETQYF. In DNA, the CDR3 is TGTGCCAGCTCATCCGGGCAGGGTGTAGAGACCCAGTACTTC.